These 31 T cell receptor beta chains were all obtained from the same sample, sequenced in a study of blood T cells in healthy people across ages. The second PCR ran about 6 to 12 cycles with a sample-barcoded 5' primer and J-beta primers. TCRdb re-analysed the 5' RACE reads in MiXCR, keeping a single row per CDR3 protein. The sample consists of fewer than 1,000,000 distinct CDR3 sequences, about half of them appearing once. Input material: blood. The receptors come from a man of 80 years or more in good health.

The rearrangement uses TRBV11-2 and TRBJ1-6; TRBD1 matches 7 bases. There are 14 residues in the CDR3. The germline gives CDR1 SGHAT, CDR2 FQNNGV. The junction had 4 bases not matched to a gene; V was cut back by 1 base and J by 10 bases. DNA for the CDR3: TGTGCCAGCAGCTTAGGCAGGGGGGGGTCACCCCTCCACTTT. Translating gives CASSLGRGGSPLHF.

The DNA of the CDR3 is TGTGTCGGTCTAAGGGCTAACACAGATACGCAGTATTTT. Protein sequence: CVGLRANTDTQYF. This chain connects TRBV2 to TRBJ2-3; no clear D gene. CDR3 length: 13 amino acids. The germline V gene has CDR1 SNHLY and CDR2 FYNNEI.

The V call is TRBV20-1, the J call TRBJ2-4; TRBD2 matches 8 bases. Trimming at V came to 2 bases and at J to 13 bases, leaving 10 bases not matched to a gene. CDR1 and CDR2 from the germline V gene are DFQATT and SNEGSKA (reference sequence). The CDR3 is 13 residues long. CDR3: CSARSREGLGQYF. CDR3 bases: TGCAGTGCTAGATCTCGGGAGGGTCTTGGGCAGTACTTC.

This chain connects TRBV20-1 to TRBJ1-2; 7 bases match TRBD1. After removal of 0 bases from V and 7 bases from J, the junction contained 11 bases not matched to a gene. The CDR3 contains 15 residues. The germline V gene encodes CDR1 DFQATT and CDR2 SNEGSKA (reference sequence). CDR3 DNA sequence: TGCAGTGCTAGAGATCGAACCGGGACAGCACTTGGCTACACCTTC. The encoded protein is CSARDRTGTALGYTF.

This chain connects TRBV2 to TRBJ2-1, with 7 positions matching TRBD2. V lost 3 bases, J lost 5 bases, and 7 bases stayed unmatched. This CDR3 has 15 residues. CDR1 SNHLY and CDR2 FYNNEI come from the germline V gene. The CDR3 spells CASSDWREYDNEQFF. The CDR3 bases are TGTGCCAGCAGTGATTGGCGGGAGTACGACAATGAGCAGTTCTTC.

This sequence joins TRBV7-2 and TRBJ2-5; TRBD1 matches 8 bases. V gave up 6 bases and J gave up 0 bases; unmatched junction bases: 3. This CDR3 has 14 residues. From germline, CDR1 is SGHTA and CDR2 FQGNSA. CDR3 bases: TGTGCCAGCAGGAACAGGGGGAACCAAGAGACCCAGTACTTC. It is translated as CASRNRGNQETQYF.

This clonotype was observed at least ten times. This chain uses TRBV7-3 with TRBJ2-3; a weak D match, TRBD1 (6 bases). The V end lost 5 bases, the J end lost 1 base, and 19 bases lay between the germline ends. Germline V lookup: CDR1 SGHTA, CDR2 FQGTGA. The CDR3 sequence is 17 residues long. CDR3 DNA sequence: TGTGCCAGCAGCAAAACGGCAGGGGAGAGGGGCACAGATACGCAGTATTTT. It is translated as CASSKTAGERGTDTQYF.

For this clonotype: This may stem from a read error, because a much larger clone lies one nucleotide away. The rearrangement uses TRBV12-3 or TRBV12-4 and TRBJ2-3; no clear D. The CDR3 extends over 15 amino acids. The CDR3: CASTPDGARTDTEYF. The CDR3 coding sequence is TGTGCCAGCACCCCGGATGGAGCGCGCACAGATACGGAGTATTTT.

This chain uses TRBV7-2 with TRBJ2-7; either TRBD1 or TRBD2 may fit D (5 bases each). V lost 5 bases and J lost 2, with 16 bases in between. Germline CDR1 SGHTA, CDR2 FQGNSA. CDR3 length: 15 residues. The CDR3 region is CASSKGPTQAYEQYF. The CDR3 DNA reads TGTGCCAGCAGCAAGGGACCTACACAGGCCTACGAGCAGTACTTC. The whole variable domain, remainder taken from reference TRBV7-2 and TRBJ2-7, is GAGVSQSPSNKVTEKGKDVELRCDPISGHTALYWYRQSLGQGLEFLIYFQGNSAPDKSGLPSDRFSAERTGGSVSTLTIQRTQQEDSAVYLCASSKGPTQAYEQYFGPGTRLTVT.

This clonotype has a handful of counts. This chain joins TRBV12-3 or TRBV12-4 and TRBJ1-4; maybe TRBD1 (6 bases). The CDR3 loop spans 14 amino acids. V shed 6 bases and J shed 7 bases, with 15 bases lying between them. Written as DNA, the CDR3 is TGTGCCAGCAGGTATTCCGGGACAAGTGAAAAACTGTTTTTT. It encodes CASRYSGTSEKLFF.

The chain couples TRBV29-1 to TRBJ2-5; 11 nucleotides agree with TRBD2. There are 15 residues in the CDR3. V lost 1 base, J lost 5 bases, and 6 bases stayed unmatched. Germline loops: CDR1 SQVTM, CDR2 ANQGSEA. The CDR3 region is CSVEVTSGRLETQYF. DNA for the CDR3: TGCAGCGTTGAAGTAACTAGCGGGAGATTGGAGACCCAGTACTTC.

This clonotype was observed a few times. CDR3 bases: TGTGCCAGCAGCGTGGCCGGGACAGGGTTTTCACCCCTCCACTTT. Its translation is CASSVAGTGFSPLHF. This chain links TRBV9 with TRBJ1-6; TRBD1 agrees at 9 bases. The length of the CDR3 is 15 residues. The trim removed 2 bases at V and 9 bases at J, leaving 6 bases unmatched. The V gene's germline CDR1 is SGDLS and CDR2 YYNGEE.

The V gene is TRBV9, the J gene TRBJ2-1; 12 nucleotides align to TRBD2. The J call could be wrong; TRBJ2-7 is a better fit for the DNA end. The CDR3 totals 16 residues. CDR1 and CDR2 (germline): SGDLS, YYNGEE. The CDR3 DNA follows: TGTGCCAGCAGCGGTACTAGCGGGGGGCCTTACAATGAGCAGTACTTC. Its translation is CASSGTSGGPYNEQYF.

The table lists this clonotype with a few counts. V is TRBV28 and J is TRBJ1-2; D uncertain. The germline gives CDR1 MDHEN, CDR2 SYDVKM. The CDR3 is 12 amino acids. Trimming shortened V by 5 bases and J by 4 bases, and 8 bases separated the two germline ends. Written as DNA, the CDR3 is TGTGCCAGCAGTGGAGGGCTCTATGGCTACACCTTC. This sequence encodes CASSGGLYGYTF.

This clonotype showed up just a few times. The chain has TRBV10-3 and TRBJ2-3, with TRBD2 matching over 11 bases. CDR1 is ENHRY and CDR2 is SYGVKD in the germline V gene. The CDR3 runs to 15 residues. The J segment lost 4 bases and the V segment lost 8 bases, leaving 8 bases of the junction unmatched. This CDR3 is CAIQNELAGADTQYF. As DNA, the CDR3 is TGTGCCATCCAAAATGAACTAGCGGGAGCAGATACGCAGTATTTT.

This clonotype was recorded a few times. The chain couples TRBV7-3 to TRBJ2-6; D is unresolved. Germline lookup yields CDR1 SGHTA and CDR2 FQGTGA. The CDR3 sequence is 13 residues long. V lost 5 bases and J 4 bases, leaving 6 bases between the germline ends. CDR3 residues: CASSHAGANVLTF. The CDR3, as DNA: TGTGCCAGCAGCCACGCCGGGGCCAACGTCCTGACTTTC.

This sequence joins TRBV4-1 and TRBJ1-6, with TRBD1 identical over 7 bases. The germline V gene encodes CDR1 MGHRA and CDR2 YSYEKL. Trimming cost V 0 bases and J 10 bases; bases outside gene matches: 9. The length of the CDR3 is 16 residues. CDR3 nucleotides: TGCGCCAGCAGCCAAGATGGGAGACAGGGCCAATCACCCCTCCACTTT. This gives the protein CASSQDGRQGQSPLHF.

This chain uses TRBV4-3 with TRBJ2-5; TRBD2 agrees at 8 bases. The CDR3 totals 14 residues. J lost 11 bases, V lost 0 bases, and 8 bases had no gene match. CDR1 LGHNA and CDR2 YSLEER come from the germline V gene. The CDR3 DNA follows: TGCGCCAGCAGCCAAGATACAGCGGGAGCTGAGCAGTACTTC. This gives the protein CASSQDTAGAEQYF.

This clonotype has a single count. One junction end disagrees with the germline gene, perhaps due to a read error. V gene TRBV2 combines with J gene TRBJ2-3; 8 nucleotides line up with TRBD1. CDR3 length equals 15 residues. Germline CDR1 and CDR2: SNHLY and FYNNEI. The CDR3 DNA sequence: TGTGCCGGCAGTGAAGGGGCAGGGGGCGCAGATACGCAGTATTTT. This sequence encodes CAGSEGAGGADTQYF.

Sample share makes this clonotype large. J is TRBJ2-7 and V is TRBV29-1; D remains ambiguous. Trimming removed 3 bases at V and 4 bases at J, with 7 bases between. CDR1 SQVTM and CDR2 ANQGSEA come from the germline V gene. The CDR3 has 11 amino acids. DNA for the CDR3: TGCAGCGTTGACATTAATTACGAGCAGTACTTC. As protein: CSVDINYEQYF.

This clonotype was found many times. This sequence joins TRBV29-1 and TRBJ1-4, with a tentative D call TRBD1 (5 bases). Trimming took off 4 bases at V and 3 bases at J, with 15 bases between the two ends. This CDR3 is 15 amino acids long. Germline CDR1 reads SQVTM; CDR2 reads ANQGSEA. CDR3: CSVGSSGTANEKLFF. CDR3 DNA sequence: TGCAGCGTTGGGAGCTCCGGGACTGCTAATGAAAAACTGTTTTTT.

The CDR3 spells CAISEGLGVYEQYF. The CDR3 coding sequence is TGTGCCATCAGTGAAGGGCTCGGAGTTTACGAGCAGTACTTC. This rearrangement joins TRBV10-3 to TRBJ2-7; D not certain. CDR3 length: 14 amino acids. V was trimmed by 3 bases and J by 4 bases, leaving 13 bases between them. CDR1 and CDR2 (germline): ENHRY, SYGVKD.

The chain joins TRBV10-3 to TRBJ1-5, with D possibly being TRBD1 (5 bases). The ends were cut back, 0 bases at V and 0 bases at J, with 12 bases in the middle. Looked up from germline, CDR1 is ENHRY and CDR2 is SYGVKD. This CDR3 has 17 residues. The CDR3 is CAISESIGENSNQPQHF. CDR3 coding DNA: TGTGCCATCAGTGAGTCGATAGGGGAAAATAGCAATCAGCCCCAGCATTTT.

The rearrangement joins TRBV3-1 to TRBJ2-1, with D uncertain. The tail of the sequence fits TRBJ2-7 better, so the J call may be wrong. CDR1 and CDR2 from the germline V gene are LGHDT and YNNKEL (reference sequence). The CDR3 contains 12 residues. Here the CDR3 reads CASLSLGGEQYF. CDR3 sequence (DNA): TGTGCCAGCCTCTCCCTAGGCGGTGAGCAGTACTTC.

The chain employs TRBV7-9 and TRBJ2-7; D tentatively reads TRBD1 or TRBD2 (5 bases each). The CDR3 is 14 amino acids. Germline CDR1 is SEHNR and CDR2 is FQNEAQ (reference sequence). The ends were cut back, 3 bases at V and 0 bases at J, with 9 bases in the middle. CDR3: CASSFVGTSYEQYF. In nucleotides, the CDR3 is TGTGCCAGCAGCTTCGTCGGGACCTCCTACGAGCAGTACTTC.

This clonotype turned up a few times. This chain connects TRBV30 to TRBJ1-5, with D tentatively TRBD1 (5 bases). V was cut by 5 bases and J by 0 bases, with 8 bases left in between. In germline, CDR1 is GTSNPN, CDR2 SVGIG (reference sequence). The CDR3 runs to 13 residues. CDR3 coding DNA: TGTGCCTGGTCGGGGGTTAGCAATCAGCCCCAGCATTTT. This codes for CAWSGVSNQPQHF.

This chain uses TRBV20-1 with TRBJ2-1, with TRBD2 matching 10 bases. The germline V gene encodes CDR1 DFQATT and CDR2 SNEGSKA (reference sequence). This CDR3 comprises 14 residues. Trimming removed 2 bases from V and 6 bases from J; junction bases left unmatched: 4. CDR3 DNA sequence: TGCAGTGCTAGATTTGGGACTAGCGCCAATGAGCAGTTCTTC. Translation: CSARFGTSANEQFF.

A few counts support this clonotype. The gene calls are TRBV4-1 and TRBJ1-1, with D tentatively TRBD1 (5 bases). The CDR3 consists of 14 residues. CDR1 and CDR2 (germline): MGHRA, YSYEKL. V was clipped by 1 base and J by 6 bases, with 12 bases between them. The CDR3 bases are TGCGCCAGCAGCCAAGTTGGGGCCCTCGCTGAAGCTTTCTTT. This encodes CASSQVGALAEAFF.

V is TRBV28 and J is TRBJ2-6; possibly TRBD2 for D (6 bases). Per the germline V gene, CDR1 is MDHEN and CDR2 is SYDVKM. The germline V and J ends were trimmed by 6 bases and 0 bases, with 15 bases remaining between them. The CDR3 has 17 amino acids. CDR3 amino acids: CASRTGGRISGANVLTF. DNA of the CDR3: TGTGCCAGCAGGACTGGGGGGAGGATCTCTGGGGCCAACGTCCTGACTTTC. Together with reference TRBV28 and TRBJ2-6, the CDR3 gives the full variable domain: DVKVTQSSRYLVKRTGEKVFLECVQDMDHENMFWYRQDPGLGLRLIYFSYDVKMKEKGDIPEGYSVSREKKERFSLILESASTNQTSMYLCASRTGGRISGANVLTFGAGSRLTVL.

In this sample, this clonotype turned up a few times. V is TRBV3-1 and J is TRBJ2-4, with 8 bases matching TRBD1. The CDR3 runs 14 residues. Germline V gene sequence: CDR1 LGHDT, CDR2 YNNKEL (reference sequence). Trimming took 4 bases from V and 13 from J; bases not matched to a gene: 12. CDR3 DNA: TGTGCCAGCAGCCCCCGAGCAGGGGGCCATGAGCAGTACTTC. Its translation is CASSPRAGGHEQYF.

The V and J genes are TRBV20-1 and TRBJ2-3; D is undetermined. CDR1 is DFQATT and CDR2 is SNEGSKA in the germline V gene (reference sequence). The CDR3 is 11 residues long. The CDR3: CIAKKTDTQYF. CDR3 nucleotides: TGCATTGCAAAAAAAACAGATACGCAGTATTTT.